This T cell receptor beta chain was recorded in a study of regulatory T cells in long-lasting Graves disease. For this clonotype: Its matching antigen is unknown. A junction boundary mismatches the germline segment, possibly from a read error.

According to the study, TCR beta libraries were built with iRepertoire HTBI primers and CDR3-region Arm-PCR. One entry per CDR3 protein, called by TCRdb with MiXCR from the multiplex PCR reads. The sample has around 400,000 distinct CDR3 sequences; about 12% are singletons. Time point defined: newly diagnosed GD, antithyroid drugs for less than 3 months. PBMCs were the source of the RNA used for TCR sequencing. The study's findings and limits: The study found persistent patients shared more public clonotypes (more than 2,500) than new patients (966). Sample size was small, which may have lowered accuracy.

Separately, the same data were catalogued under a study of T cells in Graves' hyperthyroidism and ophthalmopathy.

The specimen was peripheral blood mononuclear cells (PBMCs), collected at new diagnosis, from a patient treated with antithyroid drugs. The sequence derives from a woman aged 18-30 years with Graves disease.

DNA of the CDR3: TGTGCCAGCGGTTACGGGGGAGTCACAGATACGCAGTATTTT. It is translated as CASGYGGVTDTQYF. The rearrangement links TRBV6-5 to TRBJ2-3, with D possibly being TRBD2 (6 bases). This CDR3 contains 14 residues. CDR1 and CDR2 (germline): MNHEY, SVGAGI.